Listed below are T cell receptor beta chains from one sample, sequenced in a study of T cells in localized non-small cell lung cancer. TCRdb keeps only in-frame clones here, not all; method: immunoSEQ multiplex PCR. The table records over 40,000 clones, approximately 80% of them present only once. The sequences come from peripheral blood mononuclear cells, collected before any cancer treatment. The receptors shown here come from a man aged 35 to 69 with stage III lung adenocarcinoma. CDR3s include the opening cysteine and the closing phenylalanine or tryptophan. The order of the fields is V gene, D gene, clone size, J gene, CDR3 protein, CDR3 DNA. The D gene is left open where the match is weak. Where a row states a size, it is once, few, many or the class of an expanded clone; other rows omit it.

v_call: TRBV9
d_call: TRBD2
clone_size: .
j_call: TRBJ2-6
cdr3_aa: CASSASRLASGANVLTF
cdr3_nt: TGTGCCAGCAGCGCCAGCCGACTAGCCTCTGGGGCCAACGTCCTGACTTTC

v_call: TRBV4-1
d_call: .
clone_size: .
j_call: TRBJ1-4
cdr3_aa: CASARGDLTNEKLFF
cdr3_nt: TGCGCCAGCGCGCGGGGGGACTTAACTAATGAAAAACTGTTTTTT

v_call: TRBV5-1
d_call: TRBD1
clone_size: few
j_call: TRBJ2-2
cdr3_aa: CASSSLQGRGTGELFF
cdr3_nt: TGCGCCAGCAGCTCCTTACAGGGGCGCGGGACCGGGGAGCTGTTTTTT

v_call: TRBV7-8
d_call: .
clone_size: .
j_call: TRBJ2-1
cdr3_aa: CASSLGEAYNEQFF
cdr3_nt: TGTGCCAGCAGCTTAGGGGAGGCCTACAATGAGCAGTTCTTC

v_call: TRBV5-4
d_call: TRBD2
clone_size: .
j_call: TRBJ2-1
cdr3_aa: CASSTGLAASYNEQFF
cdr3_nt: TGTGCCAGCAGCACCGGTCTAGCGGCCTCCTACAATGAGCAGTTCTTC

v_call: TRBV7-9
d_call: TRBD1
clone_size: .
j_call: TRBJ1-2
cdr3_aa: CASSSGQGIGGYTF
cdr3_nt: TGTGCCAGCAGCTCCGGACAGGGAATAGGTGGCTACACCTTC

v_call: TRBV19
d_call: TRBD2
clone_size: .
j_call: TRBJ2-1
cdr3_aa: CASSISGTSSYNEQFF
cdr3_nt: TGTGCCAGTAGTATCTCCGGGACTAGCTCCTACAATGAGCAGTTCTTC

v_call: TRBV19
d_call: .
clone_size: .
j_call: TRBJ2-1
cdr3_aa: CASKWGRALNEQFF
cdr3_nt: TGTGCCAGTAAATGGGGGAGAGCCCTCAATGAGCAGTTCTTC

v_call: TRBV11-3
d_call: .
clone_size: .
j_call: TRBJ1-2
cdr3_aa: CVSSLESGENYGYTF
cdr3_nt: TGTGTCAGCAGCTTAGAGAGCGGCGAGAACTATGGCTACACCTTC

v_call: TRBV2
d_call: .
clone_size: few
j_call: TRBJ1-5
cdr3_aa: CASAIEGSQPQHF
cdr3_nt: TGTGCCAGCGCCATAGAAGGGTCTCAGCCCCAGCATTTT

v_call: TRBV7-9
d_call: .
clone_size: .
j_call: TRBJ2-3
cdr3_aa: CASSPYPPGTGSDTQYF
cdr3_nt: TGTGCCAGCAGCCCCTACCCTCCGGGGACCGGATCAGATACGCAGTATTTT

v_call: TRBV7-9
d_call: .
clone_size: .
j_call: TRBJ2-1
cdr3_aa: CASSFSPYNEQFF
cdr3_nt: TGTGCCAGCAGCTTTTCCCCCTACAATGAGCAGTTCTTC

v_call: TRBV7-6
d_call: .
clone_size: .
j_call: TRBJ1-2
cdr3_aa: CASSPELSRGYTF
cdr3_nt: TGTGCCAGCAGCCCCGAGCTGTCAAGGGGCTACACCTTC

v_call: TRBV7-7
d_call: .
clone_size: .
j_call: TRBJ2-1
cdr3_aa: CASSLEVTGNEQFF
cdr3_nt: TGTGCCAGCAGCTTAGAAGTCACCGGCAATGAGCAGTTCTTC

v_call: TRBV19
d_call: TRBD2
clone_size: .
j_call: TRBJ2-7
cdr3_aa: CASSSGLAGGYEQYF
cdr3_nt: TGTGCCAGTAGTTCGGGACTAGCGGGGGGATACGAGCAGTACTTC

v_call: TRBV10-2
d_call: .
clone_size: once
j_call: TRBJ2-5
cdr3_aa: CASETGSQETQYF
cdr3_nt: TGCGCCAGCGAAACAGGGAGCCAAGAGACCCAGTACTTC

v_call: TRBV28
d_call: TRBD1
clone_size: .
j_call: TRBJ1-4
cdr3_aa: CASSASQTGAGEKLFF
cdr3_nt: TGTGCCAGCAGCGCCAGTCAGACAGGGGCGGGTGAAAAACTGTTTTTT

v_call: TRBV30
d_call: .
clone_size: .
j_call: TRBJ1-1
cdr3_aa: CAWSTGLAPRSGAEAFF
cdr3_nt: TGTGCCTGGAGTACGGGGCTGGCTCCTCGATCGGGCGCTGAAGCTTTCTTT

v_call: TRBV10-1
d_call: .
clone_size: .
j_call: TRBJ2-5
cdr3_aa: CASGQTIFGAQYF
cdr3_nt: TGCGCCAGCGGGCAGACAATCTTTGGGGCCCAGTACTTC

v_call: TRBV30
d_call: .
clone_size: .
j_call: TRBJ1-6
cdr3_aa: CAWNDLTADNSPLHF
cdr3_nt: TGTGCCTGGAACGATTTGACAGCCGATAATTCACCCCTCCACTTT

v_call: TRBV19
d_call: TRBD1
clone_size: many
j_call: TRBJ1-2
cdr3_aa: CASSFLQGGGYTF
cdr3_nt: TGTGCCAGTAGTTTCCTCCAAGGGGGCGGCTACACCTTC